The sequence of this T cell receptor beta chain was determined in a study of cytomegalovirus exposure and HLA in healthy donors (dated by TCRdb to 2016 to 2017). Concerning the study at large: According to a later analysis, one platform produced both the 110 or so validation repertoires and the 620 or so repertoires of the first cohort. The study was designed to test whether signatures of past pathogen exposure could be identified by cataloging public T cell receptors. In addition to the first cohort of roughly 700 subjects, a separate validation cohort of 120 different subjects was used. To predict cytomegalovirus infection status, the study combined high-throughput TCR immunosequencing, statistical association of individual TCRs with disease status, and machine learning.

The research as a whole found: Of the cluster scores, around 95% were above 0 in a later analysis, which found that TCRs clustered in the first cohort also tended to co-occur in the 120 validation repertoires. A total of some 180 TCR beta chains were listed by the study as associated with cytomegalovirus. The classifier was reported to diagnose cytomegalovirus status with high specificity and sensitivity in both the original cohort and the validation cohort. The validation cohort had no HLA typing available for a later analysis, so co-occurrence within that cohort was assessed over all 120 or so repertoires. It was suggested by the authors that the approach could potentially be generalized to other disease states and immunological phenotypes. While some public TCRs were present in many individuals, most TCR sequences turned up only very rarely across donors. Three of the identified cytomegalovirus-associated TCR beta chains were confirmed in vitro to be specific for cytomegalovirus antigens.

Trimmed from V: 5 bases; trimmed from J: 2 bases; junction bases lacking a gene match: 3. The CDR3 has 14 amino acids, counting the end cysteine and phenylalanine. Left in the record is the CDR3 DNA by itself, 42 bases read in frame from the first base. CDR1 and CDR2 are drawn from the germline V gene: MNHNS, SASEGT. The donors belonged to the validation cohort of approximately 130 subjects, which was separate from the approximately 700-subject first cohort. To note about this clone: It has no known antigen specificity. The input lacks base qualities; no much larger clone sits a single base away.

Libraries were prepared through the immunoSEQ multiplex PCR assay. The paper's data handling went like this. A statistical classification framework was developed to diagnose cytomegalovirus status using the catalog of TCR beta chain sequences. What TCRdb holds here is the immuneACCESS table cut down to in-frame rearrangements. Part of the clones is not present; checked against another copy, under half of the missing clones reflect an unresolved V gene, and the others are unexplained. V, J and clone size derive from that table, while D and trimming were established from the DNA sequence. The sample table records around 260,000 clones; roughly 87% of these occur just once. Roughly 3% of the sample goes to the ten largest clones.

Sequenced sample: PBMCs. The V and J segments used are TRBV6-1 and TRBJ1-2, with 9 middle bases fitting TRBD1. This sequence originates from a woman in her 30s in good health and CMV-seronegative. The CDR3 sequence is CASSPGTGNYGYTF. The nucleotides read TGTGCCAGCAGTCCCGGGACAGGGAACTATGGCTACACCTTC.